This TCR beta chain was recorded in a study of CD8 T cells in Susac syndrome. The CDR3 runs 16 residues. CDR1 LNHNV and CDR2 YYDKDF come from the germline V gene (reference sequence). Trimming cost V 0 bases and J 3 bases; bases outside gene matches: 6. Reverse transcription used roughly 0.45 to 1 ug RNA and random hexamers. The amplification used immunoSEQ multiplex PCR on TCR beta CDR3; it spanned 54 Vbeta and 13 Jbeta. TCRdb independently ran MiXCR on the immunoSEQ multiplex PCR reads; one entry per CDR3 protein. Of about 73,000 distinct CDR3 sequences detected, roughly 94% appear once; the ten largest clones hold under 0.5%. Included as multiple sclerosis controls were treatment-naive patients who had stable or active relapsing-remitting disease.

This chain connects TRBV15 to TRBJ2-3; 7 positions match TRBD1. Sample: CD8+ T cells from PBMCs. This sequence was found in a human donor with multiple sclerosis. DNA for the CDR3: TGTGCCACCAGCAGAGACAAGGGGGCTAGGACAGATACGCAGTATTTT. Translating gives CATSRDKGARTDTQYF. The entire variable domain, with the rest obtained from reference TRBV15 and TRBJ2-3, is as follows: DAMVIQNPRYQVTQFGKPVTLSCSQTLNHNVMYWYQQKSSQAPKLLFHYYDKDFNNEADTPDNFQSRRPNTSFCFLDIRSPGLGDTAMYLCATSRDKGARTDTQYFGPGTRLTVL.